This TCR beta chain was identified in a study of shared clonotypes between healthy human individuals. General study findings and limits: Non-shared clonotypes were found to have lower generation probabilities than the clonotypes that were shared by all four of the sorted-subset donors. Estimated richness values were generally larger in naive subsets than in memory subsets.

Investigators spread the genomic DNA of each subset evenly over several immunoSEQ plates. Profiling relied on immunoSEQ multiplex PCR, and the TCRdb table lists in-frame clones only, not all of them. The repertoire includes around 1.5 million clones, 95% to 99% of them detected once, and 0.4% to 0.45% sits in the top ten. Germline CDR1 reads DFQATT; CDR2 reads SNEGSKA (reference sequence). The CDR3 runs 11 residues. The investigators split CD4+ cells into a CD45RA+ naive subset and a CD45RA-negative memory subset. This clone came up once. Its antigen is unknown. The chain couples TRBV20-1 to TRBJ2-1, with no clear D. This receptor was obtained from a man aged 25 to 45 in good health. Material for sequencing was naive CD4+ T cells sorted from blood. Subset in this sample: CD45RA+ positively selected. CDR3 sequence: CSALRAHEQFF. The CDR3 coding sequence is TGCAGCGCCCTTAGGGCCCATGAGCAGTTCTTC.